The 25 T cell receptor beta chains below were found in one sample sequenced in a study of blood T cells in healthy people across ages. A sample-barcoded 5' primer and a J-beta primer mix were used in a second PCR of about 7 to 12 cycles. TCRdb called the 5' RACE reads again in MiXCR, with one record for every CDR3 protein. The sample carries nearly 800,000 distinct CDR3 sequences, around a quarter recorded once. Separately, the same data were catalogued under a study of T cells of mothers and their children.

Sequencing used blood. The receptors derive from a boy aged 5-17 years in good health.

The table lists this clonotype with a few counts. CDR3 region: CASSFQTLAGKNIQYF. CDR3 in DNA: TGTGCCAGCAGCTTTCAAACCCTAGCGGGCAAAAACATTCAGTACTTC. This chain joins TRBV5-5 and TRBJ2-4; 8 positions agree with TRBD2. Germline lookup yields CDR1 SGHKS and CDR2 YYEKEE (reference sequence). The CDR3 totals 16 residues. With 2 bases clipped from V and 3 bases from J, the junction kept 7 bases outside the gene matches.

This clonotype appeared a few times. This sequence joins TRBV5-1 and TRBJ2-3; D may be TRBD2 (6 bases). The germline V gene encodes CDR1 SGHRS and CDR2 YFSETQ. The CDR3 runs to 16 residues. The V end was cut by 4 bases, the J end by 0 bases, with 15 bases between. As DNA, the CDR3 is TGCGCCAGCAGCACCGCCACTAGCCTAAGCACAGATACGCAGTATTTT. This encodes CASSTATSLSTDTQYF.

This clonotype was counted between two and nine times. The genes are TRBV4-1 and TRBJ2-2, with D perhaps matching TRBD1 (7 bases). Germline values: CDR1 MGHRA, CDR2 YSYEKL. The CDR3 runs 17 residues. The V and J ends lost 4 bases and 5 bases respectively, with 20 bases between them. The CDR3 DNA reads as TGCGCCAGCAGCCCGGAGAGGGGGCAGGGAGGTACCGGGGAGCTGTTTTTT. Amino acids: CASSPERGQGGTGELFF.

This rearrangement joins TRBV6-5 to TRBJ2-7; unclear D gene. This CDR3 region has 13 residues. The ends were cut back, 2 bases at V and 6 bases at J, with 11 bases in the middle. CDR1 and CDR2 (germline): MNHEY, SVGAGI. This CDR3 reads CASSYGPRREQYF. CDR3 coding DNA: TGTGCCAGCAGTTACGGTCCTAGACGCGAGCAGTACTTC.

This clonotype was picked up a small number of times. The chain uses TRBV13 and TRBJ2-1, with 10 nucleotides matching TRBD1. Germline assignment: CDR1 PRHDT and CDR2 FYEKMQ (reference sequence). The CDR3 is 17 residues long. V gave up 5 bases and J gave up 10 bases; unmatched junction bases: 17. The CDR3 nucleotides read TGTGCCAGCAGCGAACGACTCCGGGACAGGGGAATAGGGGAGCAGTTCTTC. Translated: CASSERLRDRGIGEQFF.

The rearrangement joins TRBV29-1 to TRBJ1-1; the match to TRBD1 covers 8 bases. The CDR3 contains 16 residues. The V gene's germline CDR1 is SQVTM and CDR2 ANQGSEA. V gave up 3 bases and J gave up 3 bases; unmatched junction bases: 12. This CDR3 reads CSVDGGQGQGYTEAFF. DNA of the CDR3: TGCAGCGTTGACGGAGGACAGGGTCAAGGGTACACTGAAGCTTTCTTT.

J is TRBJ2-7 and V is TRBV15; 10 bases are a match to TRBD2. Germline V gives CDR1 LNHNV, CDR2 YYDKDF (reference sequence). There are 14 residues in the CDR3. The junction had 4 bases not matched to a gene; V was cut back by 2 bases and J by 6 bases. CDR3 in DNA: TGTGCCACCAGCAGAAGCGGGGGGGCCGGCGAGCAGTACTTC. This gives the protein CATSRSGGAGEQYF. The full variable domain, in which reference TRBV15 and TRBJ2-7 provide the parts outside the CDR3, is DAMVIQNPRYQVTQFGKPVTLSCSQTLNHNVMYWYQQKSSQAPKLLFHYYDKDFNNEADTPDNFQSRRPNTSFCFLDIRSPGLGDTAMYLCATSRSGGAGEQYFGPGTRLTVT.

Only a few counts were recorded for this clonotype. This chain joins TRBV6-6 and TRBJ2-5, with TRBD1 as a possible D gene (8 bases). The tail of the sequence fits TRBJ2-7 better, so the J call may be wrong. The CDR3 runs to 15 residues. The V gene's germline CDR1 is MNHNY and CDR2 SVGAGI (reference sequence). The chain's CDR3 is CASRGGTGLTYEQYF. The CDR3 region has the DNA TGTGCCAGCAGGGGAGGGACAGGACTGACCTACGAGCAGTACTTC.

This clonotype was counted only a few times. The chain has TRBV20-1 and TRBJ2-5, with TRBD2 as a possible D gene (6 bases). The J call may not be correct, given that the DNA end is closer to TRBJ2-1. The CDR3 extends over 14 amino acids. Germline lookup yields CDR1 DFQATT and CDR2 SNEGSKA (reference sequence). The CDR3 loop is CSAFVAADYNEQFF. For the CDR3, the DNA is TGCAGTGCTTTTGTAGCGGCGGATTACAATGAGCAGTTCTTC.

This clonotype was detected a few times. CDR3 coding DNA: TGCGCCAGCAGCCGCCGGGACAGGGGCGGCTACACCTTC. Its protein is CASSRRDRGGYTF. The chain links TRBV4-3 to TRBJ1-2; 10 bases are a match to TRBD1. The CDR3 loop spans 13 amino acids. The trim removed 4 bases at V and 8 bases at J, leaving 4 bases unmatched. Per germline, CDR1 LGHNA and CDR2 YSLEER.

This clonotype was seen a handful of times. V is TRBV7-9 and J is TRBJ2-5, with D perhaps matching TRBD2 (5 bases). The end of the DNA is better explained by TRBJ2-1, so the J call may be wrong. Germline values: CDR1 SEHNR, CDR2 FQNEAQ (reference sequence). The CDR3 totals 15 residues. CDR3 sequence: CASSSVDSKDAEQFF. The CDR3 region has the DNA TGTGCCAGCAGCTCTGTGGACTCGAAGGATGCTGAGCAGTTCTTC.

This clonotype was seen a handful of times. J is TRBJ2-3 and V is TRBV7-2, with D uncertain. CDR1 is SGHTA, CDR2 FQGNSA, per germline. V was shortened by 4 bases and J by 0 bases, with 20 bases between the two germline ends. There are 18 residues in the CDR3. The chain's CDR3 is CASSSVLGSATSTDTQYF. The CDR3 DNA reads as TGTGCCAGCAGCTCGGTATTGGGCAGCGCGACTAGCACAGATACGCAGTATTTT.

This clonotype was counted only a few times. The chain joins TRBV19 to TRBJ2-6; D gene unclear. This CDR3 has 15 residues. Germline assignment: CDR1 LNHDA and CDR2 SQIVND (reference sequence). V shed 3 bases and J shed 1 base, with 7 bases lying between them. Here the CDR3 DNA reads TGTGCCAGTAGTATTGGTGTATCTGGGGCCAACGTCCTGACTTTC. This sequence encodes CASSIGVSGANVLTF.

The table lists this clonotype with a few counts. V gene TRBV5-1 combines with J gene TRBJ1-4, with 9 bases aligning to TRBD1. This CDR3 is built from 18 residues. The ends lost 4 bases at V and 0 bases at J; junction bases unmatched: 10. CDR1 SGHRS and CDR2 YFSETQ come from the germline V gene. The CDR3 is CASSRGQGLDATNEKLFF. Here the CDR3 DNA reads TGCGCCAGCAGCCGGGGACAGGGCCTCGATGCAACTAATGAAAAACTGTTTTTT.

This chain connects TRBV4-1 to TRBJ1-2; 7 bases fit TRBD1. CDR3 length: 15 residues. V was clipped by 6 bases and J by 1 base; unmatched bases: 8. Germline V lookup: CDR1 MGHRA, CDR2 YSYEKL. For the CDR3, the DNA is TGCGCCAGCAGACAGAAGGGACAGATTAACTATGGCTACACCTTC. Protein product: CASRQKGQINYGYTF.

The gene calls are TRBV29-1 and TRBJ2-7; no firm D call. The germline gives CDR1 SQVTM, CDR2 ANQGSEA. V gave up 3 bases and J gave up 2 bases, with 11 bases separating them. The CDR3 runs 13 residues. CDR3 DNA sequence: TGCAGCGTTGAGCACCCCACGGCCTACGAGCAGTACTTC. It yields the protein CSVEHPTAYEQYF.

About this clonotype: No conserved phenylalanine or tryptophan ends this CDR3, so it is likely a read error. The chain carries TRBV5-1 and TRBJ1-1; 9 nucleotides match TRBD1. Looked up from germline, CDR1 is SGHRS and CDR2 is YFSETQ. The CDR3 totals 16 residues. Trimming cost V 3 bases and J 5 bases; bases outside gene matches: 11. The CDR3 sequence is CASSSTDGTGKTEAFS. The CDR3 coding sequence is TGCGCCAGCAGCTCAACGGACGGGACAGGGAAGACTGAAGCTTTCTCT.

The V call is TRBV28, the J call TRBJ2-7; 10 bases line up with TRBD1. Germline CDR1 and CDR2: MDHEN and SYDVKM. Trimming cost V 10 bases and J 3 bases; bases outside gene matches: 3. CDR3 length: 12 residues. The CDR3: CATGQGGYEQYF. In nucleotides, the CDR3 is TGTGCCACCGGACAGGGGGGCTACGAGCAGTACTTC.

The J gene is TRBJ2-5, the V gene TRBV6-6, with D maybe TRBD1 (5 bases). The J call may be mistaken, given a closer DNA end match to TRBJ2-7. CDR1 MNHNY and CDR2 SVGAGI come from the germline V gene (reference sequence). The CDR3 spans 13 residues. The CDR3 sequence is CASSSDSPYEQYF. CDR3 coding DNA: TGTGCCAGCAGTTCCGACAGTCCCTACGAGCAGTACTTC.

The J gene is TRBJ2-7, the V gene TRBV7-8, with 9 bases matching TRBD2. The germline CDR1 and CDR2 sequences are SGHVS and FQNEAQ. After removal of 0 bases from V and 2 bases from J, the junction contained 8 bases not matched to a gene. The CDR3 extends over 17 amino acids. CDR3 sequence reads: CASSLATSGTRTYEQYF. In DNA form, the CDR3 reads TGTGCCAGCAGCTTAGCGACTAGCGGAACGCGGACCTACGAGCAGTACTTC.

This chain links TRBV29-1 with TRBJ2-1; tentative D call: TRBD1 (5 bases). The assigned J gene may be wrong: the sequence end matches TRBJ2-7 better. Germline V gene lookup returns CDR1 SQVTM and CDR2 ANQGSEA. The CDR3 has 11 residues. CDR3 nucleotide sequence: TGCAGCGTTGTCAGGGTAGGCGAGCAGTACTTC. Protein product: CSVVRVGEQYF.

There are a few counts of this clonotype. This chain joins TRBV5-1 and TRBJ2-1; D is unresolved. The assigned J gene may be wrong: the sequence end matches TRBJ2-7 better. CDR1 and CDR2 from the germline V gene are SGHRS and YFSETQ. The CDR3 extends over 14 amino acids. This CDR3 reads CASSLEGGIGEQYF. The CDR3 DNA reads as TGCGCCAGCAGCTTGGAAGGTGGGATAGGCGAGCAGTACTTC.

This sequence joins TRBV28 and TRBJ2-1, with D possibly being TRBD1 (6 bases). Trimming shortened V by 1 base and J by 9 bases, and 19 bases separated the two germline ends. The CDR3 consists of 16 residues. CDR1 is MDHEN, CDR2 SYDVKM, per germline. The CDR3 sequence: CASSLLGTRPGTEQFF. The CDR3 DNA follows: TGTGCCAGCAGTTTATTGGGGACACGGCCCGGCACTGAGCAGTTCTTC.

This clonotype occurred a few times. The chain employs TRBV3-1 and TRBJ2-1; 12 bases align to TRBD2. The germline V gene encodes CDR1 LGHDT and CDR2 YNNKEL (reference sequence). CDR3 size: 15 residues. Losses at the gene ends were 3 bases for V and 9 bases for J; bases not matched to a gene: 6. The CDR3 loop is CASSQLAGGLGEQFF. The CDR3 DNA reads as TGTGCCAGCAGCCAGCTAGCGGGGGGGCTCGGTGAGCAGTTCTTC.

This clonotype was detected a few times. This CDR3 reads CASSGGQGVYEQYF. The CDR3 DNA is TGTGCCAGCAGTGGGGGACAGGGGGTCTACGAGCAGTACTTC. The chain links TRBV28 to TRBJ2-1; 11 nucleotides match TRBD1. The end of the DNA fits TRBJ2-7 better, so the J call may be wrong. CDR1 is MDHEN, CDR2 SYDVKM, per germline. The CDR3 loop spans 14 amino acids.